One and the same sample provided the 24 T cell receptor beta chains below, sequenced in a study of blood T cell repertoires in COVID-19. Libraries were prepared by immunoSEQ multiplex PCR; TCRdb keeps only in-frame clonotypes and omits some of them. Of 75,000 to 95,000 clones listed, roughly 89% were seen once; the top ten hold 4.6%. The sequenced sample was peripheral blood. These receptors all stem from a man between 50 and 59 years old with active COVID-19.

V is TRBV3-1 (or the pseudogene TRBV3-2) and J is TRBJ2-5, with D maybe TRBD2 (6 bases). CDR1 is LGHDT and CDR2 is YNNKEL in the germline V gene (reference sequence). V was shortened by 4 bases and J by 2 bases, with 17 bases between the two germline ends. CDR3 size: 16 residues. The CDR3 loop reads CASSLGRAGRQETQYF. The CDR3 region has the DNA TGTGCCAGCAGCCTGGGCCGGGCGGGGAGGCAAGAGACCCAGTACTTC.

V is TRBV19 and J is TRBJ2-7; TRBD2 matches at 10 bases. This CDR3 is 13 amino acids long. V lost 10 bases and J lost 3; bases outside the gene matches: 6. Per germline, CDR1 LNHDA and CDR2 SQIVND (reference sequence). The CDR3 region is CATKGLADYEQYF. Here the CDR3 DNA reads TGTGCCACCAAAGGACTAGCGGACTACGAGCAGTACTTC.

The rearrangement links TRBV15 to TRBJ2-2; 12 bases line up with TRBD2. CDR1 is LNHNV, CDR2 YYDKDF, per germline (reference sequence). This CDR3 contains 20 residues. After removal of 0 bases from V and 3 bases from J, the junction contained 11 bases not matched to a gene. CDR3 DNA sequence: TGTGCCACCAGCAGAGATCCCTTACTAGCGGGAGGAGGGGACACCGGGGAGCTGTTTTTT. This codes for CATSRDPLLAGGGDTGELFF.

The rearrangement joins TRBV18 to TRBJ2-1; 9 nucleotides align to TRBD2. Trimming at V came to 6 bases and at J to 0 bases, leaving 15 bases not matched to a gene. The CDR3 is made up of 19 amino acids. Germline V CDR1 and CDR2: KGHSH, LQKENI. The CDR3: CASSPRTSAFTSSYNEQFF. In nucleotides, the CDR3 is TGTGCCAGCTCTCCCCGGACTAGCGCTTTTACAAGCTCCTACAATGAGCAGTTCTTC.

The gene calls are TRBV11-3 and TRBJ2-1; 9 bases agree with TRBD2. Trimming removed 0 bases from V and 0 bases from J; junction bases left unmatched: 0. CDR1 SGHNT and CDR2 YENEEA come from the germline V gene. CDR3 size: 16 residues. The CDR3 sequence is CASSLERGGSYNEQFF. The CDR3 region has the DNA TGTGCCAGCAGCTTAGAGCGGGGGGGCTCCTACAATGAGCAGTTCTTC.

This rearrangement joins TRBV4-2 to TRBJ2-3, with D perhaps TRBD2 (7 bases). V gave up 0 bases and J gave up 5 bases, with 12 bases separating them. Germline V lookup: CDR1 LGHNA, CDR2 YNFKEQ. The CDR3 extends over 15 amino acids. The CDR3 region is CASSQERRGGDTQYF. DNA of the CDR3: TGTGCCAGCAGCCAAGAGAGAAGGGGGGGAGATACGCAGTATTTT.

V and J are TRBV5-5 and TRBJ1-1; a weak D match, TRBD1 (6 bases). Deletions cut 2 bases from V and 5 bases from J, with 10 bases between. CDR3 length: 13 amino acids. CDR1 is SGHKS, CDR2 YYEKEE, per germline (reference sequence). The CDR3 spells CASSLGRGTEAFF. The CDR3 DNA is TGTGCCAGCAGCTTAGGGAGGGGGACTGAAGCTTTCTTT.

In this sample, this clone turned up a few times. This chain uses TRBV9 with TRBJ2-7; 8 nucleotides agree with TRBD1. The CDR3 has 13 amino acids. Losses at the gene ends were 2 bases for V and 6 bases for J; bases not matched to a gene: 4. Germline assignment: CDR1 SGDLS and CDR2 YYNGEE. The CDR3 sequence is CASSVAQGGEQYF. The CDR3 DNA reads as TGTGCCAGCAGCGTGGCACAGGGGGGCGAGCAGTACTTC.

This chain links TRBV10-3 with TRBJ2-7; 10 nucleotides match TRBD2. This CDR3 has 15 residues. Trimming at V came to 2 bases and at J to 4 bases, leaving 5 bases not matched to a gene. CDR1 is ENHRY and CDR2 is SYGVKD in the germline V gene. The CDR3: CAISEKAGGPYEQYF. The CDR3, as DNA: TGTGCCATCAGTGAGAAAGCGGGAGGGCCTTACGAGCAGTACTTC.

The genes are TRBV4-3 and TRBJ2-1; TRBD2 matches 7 bases. With 0 bases clipped from V and 9 bases from J, the junction kept 5 bases outside the gene matches. CDR1 and CDR2 (germline): LGHNA, YSLEER. This CDR3 spans 14 amino acids. In nucleotides, the CDR3 is TGCGCCAGCAGCCAAGAAACCGGCGGGGGTGAGCAGTTCTTC. The encoded protein is CASSQETGGGEQFF.

This chain joins TRBV7-2 and TRBJ1-1, with 8 bases lining up with TRBD1. Trimming took 4 bases from V and 0 from J; bases not matched to a gene: 7. Germline lookup yields CDR1 SGHTA and CDR2 FQGNSA. The CDR3 contains 16 residues. CDR3 protein: CASSSTGGVMNTEAFF. CDR3 sequence (DNA): TGTGCCAGCAGCTCCACAGGGGGGGTCATGAACACTGAAGCTTTCTTT.

For the CDR3, the DNA is TGTGCCAGCAGCGTAGCCCTCGCGAGGAGTGAGCAGTTCTTC. As protein: CASSVALARSEQFF. The chain joins TRBV9 to TRBJ2-1; no definite D call. Germline CDR1 is SGDLS and CDR2 is YYNGEE. This CDR3 region has 14 residues. V gave up 0 bases and J gave up 9 bases, with 13 bases separating them.

This chain joins TRBV3-1 (or the pseudogene TRBV3-2) and TRBJ2-3, with 14 bases lining up with TRBD2. The length of the CDR3 is 17 residues. CDR1 and CDR2 from the germline V gene are LGHDT and YNNKEL (reference sequence). V lost 1 base and J lost 4; bases outside the gene matches: 4. The CDR3 nucleotides are TGTGCCAGCAGCCAAGTGGGGACTAGCGGGAGAGCAGATACGCAGTATTTT. Translating it yields CASSQVGTSGRADTQYF.

V usage is TRBV11-3 and J usage is TRBJ2-2; D is possibly TRBD1 (5 bases). Germline V gene data show CDR1 as SGHNT and CDR2 as YENEEA. V lost 6 bases, J lost 0 bases, and 8 bases lay in between. CDR3 length equals 14 residues. CDR3 nucleotides: TGTGCCAGCAGGGGGCTGGCGAACACCGGGGAGCTGTTTTTT. Amino acids: CASRGLANTGELFF.

The V and J genes are TRBV10-2 and TRBJ2-5; 9 bases agree with TRBD2. Trimming cost V 5 bases and J 4 bases; bases outside gene matches: 8. Germline-derived CDR1 and CDR2 are WSHSY and SAAADI. The CDR3 sequence is 15 residues long. The chain's CDR3 is CASSHSGSMGETQYF. CDR3 DNA: TGCGCCAGCAGTCATAGCGGGAGTATGGGAGAGACCCAGTACTTC.

This clone was found a few times. The chain couples TRBV27 to TRBJ1-5; 7 nucleotides agree with TRBD1. From germline, CDR1 is MNHEY and CDR2 SMNVEV (reference sequence). The J segment lost 2 bases and the V segment lost 6 bases, leaving 1 base of the junction unmatched. The CDR3 has 13 residues. CDR3: CASSTGGNQPQHF. Written as DNA, the CDR3 is TGTGCCAGCAGCACAGGGGGCAATCAGCCCCAGCATTTT.

CDR3 region: CASSLSGSSYNEQFF. DNA for the CDR3: TGCGCCAGCAGCCTTAGCGGGAGCTCCTACAATGAGCAGTTCTTC. The rearrangement joins TRBV5-1 to TRBJ2-1; 9 nucleotides agree with TRBD2. The CDR3 is 15 amino acids. The germline V gene has CDR1 SGHRS and CDR2 YFSETQ. Unmatched junction bases numbered 2, after V lost 4 bases and J lost 0 bases.

The chain recombines TRBV5-5 with TRBJ2-1, with 10 nucleotides matching TRBD2. Germline-derived CDR1 and CDR2 are SGHKS and YYEKEE (reference sequence). Losses at the gene ends were 1 base for V and 8 bases for J; bases not matched to a gene: 3. The CDR3 totals 14 residues. CDR3 in amino acids: CASSLKLAGYEQFF. CDR3 DNA sequence: TGTGCCAGCAGCTTGAAACTAGCGGGGTATGAGCAGTTCTTC.

The rearrangement uses TRBV2 and TRBJ1-1; D not certain. Trimming cost V 6 bases and J 8 bases, with 25 bases left between them. Germline CDR1 and CDR2: SNHLY and FYNNEI. The CDR3 runs 16 residues. The CDR3 DNA follows: TGTGCCAGCAGGGGCCCGGACCGGATGAGGGTTCGAGAAGCTTTCTTT. Residues: CASRGPDRMRVREAFF.

The genes are TRBV9 and TRBJ2-2, with 11 bases matching TRBD1. The trim removed 4 bases at V and 5 bases at J, leaving 7 bases unmatched. The CDR3 loop spans 16 amino acids. The germline V gene encodes CDR1 SGDLS and CDR2 YYNGEE. The CDR3 DNA reads as TGTGCCAGCAGCCTCTCCGGGACAGGGGGTACCGGGGAGCTGTTTTTT. This codes for CASSLSGTGGTGELFF.

This chain links TRBV7-9 with TRBJ2-3, with TRBD1 matching over 7 bases. The CDR3 is 14 amino acids. V trimming: 4 bases; J trimming: 6 bases; junction bases outside the gene matches: 7. Per the germline V gene, CDR1 is SEHNR and CDR2 is FQNEAQ (reference sequence). This chain's CDR3 is CASSSLQGLDTQYF. DNA for the CDR3: TGTGCCAGCAGCTCCCTACAGGGGTTGGATACGCAGTATTTT.

This rearrangement joins TRBV7-2 to TRBJ2-1; weak D call: TRBD1 (6 bases). In germline, CDR1 is SGHTA, CDR2 FQGNSA. The ends were cut back, 6 bases at V and 2 bases at J, with 11 bases in the middle. The CDR3 is made up of 14 amino acids. The CDR3 is CASRLTGAYNEQFF. The CDR3 DNA is TGTGCCAGCAGGTTGACAGGAGCCTACAATGAGCAGTTCTTC.

CDR3 sequence reads: CASSLGGFETQYF. CDR3 DNA: TGTGCCAGCAGCTTAGGGGGCTTCGAGACCCAGTACTTC. The genes are TRBV27 and TRBJ2-5, with TRBD1 matching over 7 bases. The CDR3 has 13 amino acids. Germline CDR1 MNHEY, CDR2 SMNVEV (reference sequence). Unmatched junction bases numbered 6, after V lost 6 bases and J lost 5 bases.

With respect to this clone: This sample also contains other DNA sequences that code for the same CDR3. The chain is built from TRBV5-1 and TRBJ2-1; 8 bases agree with TRBD1. The V segment lost 0 bases and the J segment 6 bases; nucleotides outside the gene matches: 2. CDR3 length: 14 amino acids. The V gene's germline CDR1 is SGHRS and CDR2 YFSETQ. The CDR3 DNA is TGCGCCAGCAGCTTGGGGCAGGGGGCCAATGAGCAGTTCTTC. This codes for CASSLGQGANEQFF. The full variable domain, its missing parts supplied by reference TRBV5-1 and TRBJ2-1, is KAGVTQTPRYLIKTRGQQVTLSCSPISGHRSVSWYQQTPGQGLQFLFEYFSETQRNKGNFPGRFSGRQFSNSRSEMNVSTLELGDSALYLCASSLGQGANEQFFGPGTRLTVL.